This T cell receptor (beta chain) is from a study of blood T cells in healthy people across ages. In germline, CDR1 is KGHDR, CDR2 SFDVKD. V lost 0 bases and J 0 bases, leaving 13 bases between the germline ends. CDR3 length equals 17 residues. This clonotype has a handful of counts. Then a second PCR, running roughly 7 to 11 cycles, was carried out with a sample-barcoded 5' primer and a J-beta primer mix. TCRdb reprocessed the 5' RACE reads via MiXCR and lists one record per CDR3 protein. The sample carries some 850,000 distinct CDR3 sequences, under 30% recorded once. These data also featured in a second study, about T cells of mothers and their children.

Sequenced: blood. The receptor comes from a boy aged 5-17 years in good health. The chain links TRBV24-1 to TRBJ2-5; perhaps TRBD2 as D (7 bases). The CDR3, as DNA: TGTGCCACCAGTGATTTGGTACCCGGGGGGCACCAAGAGACCCAGTACTTC. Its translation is CATSDLVPGGHQETQYF.